This note documents a single T cell receptor (beta chain) sequence. Either two negative PCRs, clearance, or symptom resolution qualified Cohort 3 donors as recovered. This sample is drawn from a study of blood T cell repertoires in COVID-19. Method: immunoSEQ multiplex PCR; TCRdb's copy keeps in-frame clones and lacks some. Altogether some 400,000 clones are present, about 89% being singletons, with the ten largest covering approximately 1.2%. This clonotype was obtained from a man under 40 who had recovered from COVID-19. The sequenced sample was PBMCs or T cells enriched from blood (not recorded which).

The CDR3 loop reads CASSSDRVGEQYF. As DNA, the CDR3 is TGTGCCAGCAGCTCCGACAGGGTGGGCGAGCAGTACTTC. The chain joins TRBV11-1 to TRBJ2-7, with 7 bases aligning to TRBD1. This CDR3 spans 13 amino acids. V trimming: 4 bases; J trimming: 6 bases; junction bases outside the gene matches: 6. The germline CDR1 and CDR2 sequences are SGHAT and FQDESV (reference sequence).